Each of the 8 T cell receptor beta chains below was sequenced from the same sample in a study of molecular identifiers for immune sequencing clone quantification (dated by TCRdb to 2017 to 2018). Receptors were amplified or captured by PCR. Sequencing took place on an Illumina HiSeq 4000. The raw public reads went through TCRdb reprocessing: fastp at Q25, MiXCR clone calling, in-frame beta chains kept. Here each entry gathers all rows of one CDR3 protein and keeps the most common genes and DNA. This sample lists 50,000 to 65,000 distinct CDR3 sequences; 20% to 25% were detected once. The top ten constitute about 1.9% of the sample. Input material: naive CD8+ T cells from blood, with Jurkat cell RNA spiked in. The cell subset or site label of this sample denotes: FACS-sorted CD8+CD4-CCR7+CD45RA+ naive T cells. The receptors originated from a human donor in good health. Some libraries in this study had Jurkat cell RNA spiked in.

This clonotype was counted many times. The V gene is TRBV18, the J gene TRBJ2-2; weak D call: TRBD2 (5 bases). Germline V lookup: CDR1 KGHSH, CDR2 LQKENI. The CDR3 consists of 17 residues. V lost 4 bases, J lost 6 bases, and 21 bases lay in between. The CDR3 coding sequence is TGTGCCAGCTCACTGGGTTCGGTCCAGGACTCTCCCGGGGAGCTGTTTTTT. Translation gives CASSLGSVQDSPGELFF.

Comment on this clonotype: A much larger clone lies one base from this, so it may be a read error. This chain links TRBV12-3 or TRBV12-4 with TRBJ1-1, with 7 bases lining up with TRBD1. The CDR3 length is 15 residues. The CDR3 region has the DNA TGTACCAGCACGGTCACAGGGGTCATCAACACTGAAGCTTTCTTT. Residues: CTSTVTGVINTEAFF.

The chain is built from TRBV5-1 and TRBJ1-1; D gene uncertain. V was trimmed by 1 base and J by 2 bases, leaving 9 bases between them. CDR3 length: 14 residues. CDR1 SGHRS and CDR2 YFSETQ come from the germline V gene. The CDR3: CASSLSHTNTEAFF. CDR3 nucleotide sequence: TGCGCCAGCAGCTTGTCACATACTAACACTGAAGCTTTCTTT.

This clonotype has more than one count but fewer than ten. The V gene is TRBV27, the J gene TRBJ2-7, with 8 bases matching TRBD1. The CDR3 is 14 residues long. Germline V CDR1 and CDR2: MNHEY, SMNVEV (reference sequence). The J segment lost 7 bases and the V segment lost 3 bases, leaving 8 bases of the junction unmatched. CDR3 sequence reads: CASSFVQGVGEQYF. Written as DNA, the CDR3 is TGTGCCAGCAGTTTTGTACAGGGGGTAGGGGAGCAGTACTTC.

Many counts were recorded for this clonotype. The V gene is TRBV6-5, the J gene TRBJ1-5, with TRBD1 as a possible D gene (5 bases). Germline V gene lookup returns CDR1 MNHEY and CDR2 SVGAGI. The CDR3 is made up of 13 amino acids. V gave up 2 bases and J gave up 9 bases, with 11 bases separating them. This CDR3 reads CASSYGHGLPQHF. Here the CDR3 DNA reads TGTGCCAGCAGTTACGGACACGGGTTGCCCCAGCATTTT.

The chain joins TRBV4-1 to TRBJ1-6; D is unclear. CDR1 is MGHRA and CDR2 is YSYEKL in the germline V gene. V lost 6 bases, J lost 8 bases, and 8 bases lay in between. The CDR3 is 12 amino acids. CDR3 sequence (DNA): TGCGCCAGCAGTCCGATGGATTCACCCCTCCACTTT. As protein: CASSPMDSPLHF.

This clonotype was picked up many times. The CDR3 sequence: CASSAETGPQETQYF. CDR3 nucleotide sequence: TGTGCCAGCAGCGCCGAGACAGGTCCACAAGAGACCCAGTACTTC. The chain is built from TRBV9 and TRBJ2-5; D is perhaps TRBD1 (6 bases). V was cut by 3 bases and J by 2 bases, with 14 bases left in between. The CDR3 length is 15 residues. CDR1 is SGDLS and CDR2 is YYNGEE in the germline V gene.

With regard to this clonotype: A much more abundant neighbour one base away suggests this may be a read error. V and J are TRBV19 and TRBJ2-7, with 13 bases identical to TRBD2. Germline V gives CDR1 LNHDA, CDR2 SQIVND (reference sequence). This CDR3 is built from 15 residues. The CDR3 DNA sequence: TGTGCCAGTAGTATAGGGACTAGCGGGAGCTACGAGGAGTACTTC. This codes for CASSIGTSGSYEEYF.